A single sample gave rise to the 24 T cell receptor beta chains below, sequenced in a study of blood T cell repertoires in COVID-19. The protocol was immunoSEQ multiplex PCR, while the TCRdb copy is restricted to in-frame clones and leaves out a portion. The repertoire includes approximately 150,000 clones, 82% of them detected once, and roughly 8.1% sits in the top ten. Sequenced: peripheral blood. These TCRs come from a woman aged 65 to 85 with acute or convalescent COVID-19.

The chain couples TRBV5-8 to TRBJ2-2, with D hard to call. V lost 3 bases and J 11 bases, leaving 11 bases between the germline ends. Germline V gives CDR1 SGHTS, CDR2 YDEGEE. There are 12 residues in the CDR3. CDR3 sequence: CASSSLELELFF. The CDR3 bases are TGTGCCAGCAGCTCCTTGGAACTAGAGCTGTTTTTT.

V usage is TRBV6-1 and J usage is TRBJ2-3; 13 bases line up with TRBD2. The CDR3 spans 16 residues. Germline V gives CDR1 MNHNS, CDR2 SASEGT. The V and J ends lost 4 bases and 2 bases, in that order; junction bases with no gene match: 3. CDR3 coding DNA: TGTGCCAGCAGTGTCGGGACTAGCGGGGACACAGATACGCAGTATTTT. As protein: CASSVGTSGDTDTQYF.

The rearrangement uses TRBV6-2 or TRBV6-3 and TRBJ2-3; 8 nucleotides align to TRBD2. CDR1 and CDR2 from the germline V gene are MNHEY and SVGEGT. This CDR3 is built from 15 residues. Unmatched junction bases numbered 4, after V lost 1 base and J lost 4 bases. In nucleotides, the CDR3 is TGTGCCAGCAGTTACTTCGGGCGGGAGGCAGATACGCAGTATTTT. This gives the protein CASSYFGREADTQYF.

The chain employs TRBV19 and TRBJ2-1, with 8 nucleotides matching TRBD2. The junction had 12 bases not matched to a gene; V was cut back by 6 bases and J by 2 bases. The CDR3 spans 17 residues. In germline, CDR1 is LNHDA, CDR2 SQIVND (reference sequence). For the CDR3, the DNA is TGTGCCAGTAGCAACCCACGGGGGCGGGAGGCCTACAATGAGCAGTTCTTC. This encodes CASSNPRGREAYNEQFF.

The J gene is TRBJ2-5, the V gene TRBV27; maybe TRBD1 (5 bases). The CDR3 totals 13 residues. V lost 5 bases and J lost 4, with 11 bases in between. Germline lookup yields CDR1 MNHEY and CDR2 SMNVEV (reference sequence). The CDR3 spells CASSPQGGETQYF. The CDR3, as DNA: TGTGCCAGCAGTCCCCAGGGTGGAGAGACCCAGTACTTC.

The chain combines TRBV7-8 with TRBJ2-2; 15 bases are shared with TRBD2. The germline gives CDR1 SGHVS, CDR2 FQNEAQ. The CDR3 has 18 residues. V trimming: 5 bases; J trimming: 0 bases; junction bases outside the gene matches: 4. CDR3 in DNA: TGTGCCAGCAGCCGTGGGACTAGCGGGGGGTCGAACACCGGGGAGCTGTTTTTT. Translated: CASSRGTSGGSNTGELFF.

The chain joins TRBV10-3 to TRBJ2-5; tentatively, D is TRBD1 (5 bases). The length of the CDR3 is 12 residues. V was trimmed by 4 bases and J by 5 bases, leaving 8 bases between them. Germline CDR1 reads ENHRY; CDR2 reads SYGVKD. In DNA, the CDR3 is TGTGCCATCAGTGTTAGGGGTGAGACCCAGTACTTC. It translates to CAISVRGETQYF.

This sequence joins TRBV20-1 and TRBJ2-5; D gene unclear. Trimming removed 5 bases at V and 3 bases at J, with 7 bases between. CDR1 is DFQATT, CDR2 SNEGSKA, per germline (reference sequence). This CDR3 is built from 11 residues. The CDR3, as DNA: TGCAGTGCTGTATCGGAAGAGACCCAGTACTTC. As protein: CSAVSEETQYF.

The chain has TRBV18 and TRBJ2-1; 10 positions match TRBD1. V shed 4 bases and J 8 bases; nucleotides not matched to a gene: 11. Germline CDR1 is KGHSH and CDR2 is LQKENI. CDR3 length: 16 residues. Here the CDR3 DNA reads TGTGCCAGCTCACGGTTGACGGGACAGGGGACCGATGAGCAGTTCTTC. This encodes CASSRLTGQGTDEQFF.

The DNA of the CDR3 is TGTGCCAGCGGCCGGGACAGGGGAACCGGGGAGCTGTTTTTT. Protein product: CASGRDRGTGELFF. V usage is TRBV27 and J usage is TRBJ2-2, with 10 bases aligning to TRBD1. The germline V gene encodes CDR1 MNHEY and CDR2 SMNVEV (reference sequence). V gave up 8 bases and J gave up 5 bases; unmatched junction bases: 5. The CDR3 is 14 residues long.

The V and J genes are TRBV5-1 and TRBJ1-1, with unresolved D. The V end was cut by 2 bases, the J end by 8 bases, with 10 bases between. CDR1 and CDR2 (germline): SGHRS, YFSETQ. The CDR3 extends over 12 amino acids. The CDR3 region has the DNA TGCGCCAGCAGCTTCGACGGGTCGGAAGCTTTCTTT. This encodes CASSFDGSEAFF.

This clone was counted only a few times. J is TRBJ2-2 and V is TRBV6-6, with TRBD1 identical over 8 bases. Germline trimming cut 0 bases from V and 3 bases from J; bases unmatched to any gene: 0. CDR3 size: 15 residues. CDR1 and CDR2 (germline): MNHNY, SVGAGI (reference sequence). Written as DNA, the CDR3 is TGTGCCAGCAGTTACTCGACAGGGGACACCGGGGAGCTGTTTTTT. Translation: CASSYSTGDTGELFF.

The chain recombines TRBV7-2 with TRBJ1-1; D remains ambiguous. This CDR3 spans 14 amino acids. The V end lost 2 bases, the J end lost 1 base, and 8 bases lay between the germline ends. From germline, CDR1 is SGHTA and CDR2 FQGNSA. CDR3 DNA sequence: TGTGCCAGCAGCTTATCCAACGGGAACACTGAAGCTTTCTTT. Its protein product is CASSLSNGNTEAFF.

This clone was seen a single time. The rearrangement uses TRBV5-1 and TRBJ2-7; D is undetermined. Germline lookup yields CDR1 SGHRS and CDR2 YFSETQ. The CDR3 sequence is 14 residues long. V lost 2 bases and J 0 bases, leaving 9 bases between the germline ends. CDR3 protein: CASSFSMSSYEQYF. Written as DNA, the CDR3 is TGCGCCAGCAGCTTCTCCATGAGCTCCTACGAGCAGTACTTC.

In its sample, this clone was seen a few times. CDR3 protein: CASSLGRWPLVEKLFF. The CDR3 coding sequence is TGTGCCAGCAGCTTAGGCCGGTGGCCCCTAGTAGAAAAACTGTTTTTT. The V call is TRBV7-2, the J call TRBJ1-4; D unresolved. CDR3 length: 16 residues. Germline V gives CDR1 SGHTA, CDR2 FQGNSA. Trimming stripped 1 base from V and 8 bases from J, with 17 bases between.

This clone was picked up a small number of times. The gene calls are TRBV13 and TRBJ1-1; D not resolved. The CDR3 has 14 amino acids. The V end was cut by 2 bases, the J end by 0 bases, with 7 bases between. Germline values: CDR1 PRHDT, CDR2 FYEKMQ (reference sequence). The CDR3 DNA reads TGTGCCAGCAGCTTACTCGGGATGAACACTGAAGCTTTCTTT. Translation: CASSLLGMNTEAFF.

This chain links TRBV6-1 with TRBJ2-7; a weak D match, TRBD1 (6 bases). The CDR3 is made up of 15 amino acids. Trimming took off 1 base at V and 6 bases at J, with 16 bases between the two ends. Germline loops: CDR1 MNHNS, CDR2 SASEGT. The CDR3 DNA follows: TGTGCCAGCAGTGAAGTACCAGGGGTCCTTGGCGAGCAGTACTTC. This codes for CASSEVPGVLGEQYF.

As DNA, the CDR3 is TGTGCCAGCAGTGGAGGAGGCCGAGAGACCCAGTACTTC. It specifies CASSGGGRETQYF. The rearrangement joins TRBV2 to TRBJ2-5; perhaps TRBD2 as D (5 bases). V was cut by 4 bases and J by 4 bases, with 10 bases left in between. In germline, CDR1 is SNHLY, CDR2 FYNNEI. The CDR3 contains 13 residues. Full variable domain (rest looked up from reference TRBV2 and TRBJ2-5): EPEVTQTPSHQVTQMGQEVILRCVPISNHLYFYWYRQILGQKVEFLVSFYNNEISEKSEIFDDQFSVERPDGSNFTLKIRSTKLEDSAMYFCASSGGGRETQYFGPGTRLLVL.

The chain has TRBV21-1 and TRBJ2-7; TRBD1 was called by the table and not checked on the DNA. TRBV21-1 is a listed pseudogene. CDR3 size: 16 residues. The CDR3 DNA sequence: TGTGCCAGCAGCATTCCGGGACAGGGGACCTCCTACGAGCAGTACTTC. The encoded protein is CASSIPGQGTSYEQYF.

This clone was seen only once. V and J are TRBV5-1 and TRBJ1-2; no clear D gene. The germline gives CDR1 SGHRS, CDR2 YFSETQ. This CDR3 contains 15 residues. V was clipped by 0 bases and J by 5 bases, with 14 bases between them. CDR3 nucleotide sequence: TGCGCCAGCAGCTTGGATGAGACATTTGGATATGGCTACACCTTC. Protein sequence: CASSLDETFGYGYTF.

This clone occurred once. V gene TRBV28 combines with J gene TRBJ1-2, with TRBD1 matching 7 bases. Trimming took 6 bases from V and 2 from J; bases not matched to a gene: 3. The CDR3 is 13 amino acids. CDR1 is MDHEN and CDR2 is SYDVKM in the germline V gene. In DNA form, the CDR3 reads TGTGCCAGCAGGACAGGGTTGAACTATGGCTACACCTTC. It translates to CASRTGLNYGYTF.

This sequence joins TRBV9 and TRBJ2-1; TRBD1 matches 7 bases. Germline loops: CDR1 SGDLS, CDR2 YYNGEE. V lost 0 bases to trimming and J lost 5 bases; unmatched junction nucleotides: 5. The CDR3 length is 15 residues. The CDR3 spells CASSVGDRDHNEQFF. The CDR3 DNA sequence: TGTGCCAGCAGCGTAGGAGACAGGGATCACAATGAGCAGTTCTTC.

The gene calls are TRBV28 and TRBJ2-5; D not resolved. Germline V CDR1 and CDR2: MDHEN, SYDVKM. The germline V and J ends were trimmed by 0 bases and 12 bases, with 8 bases remaining between them. CDR3 length: 11 amino acids. In DNA, the CDR3 is TGTGCCAGCAGTTTATGGGGCCGCGAGTACTTC. This sequence encodes CASSLWGREYF.

The chain is built from TRBV29-1 and TRBJ1-1; no firm D call. CDR1 and CDR2 from the germline V gene are SQVTM and ANQGSEA. V gave up 5 bases and J gave up 6 bases, with 10 bases separating them. CDR3 length: 11 residues. The CDR3 bases are TGCAGCGTTCACAGAGTCGCTGAAGCTTTCTTT. Protein sequence: CSVHRVAEAFF. Supplemented by reference TRBV29-1 and TRBJ1-1, the full variable domain reads SAVISQKPSRDICQRGTSLTIQCQVDSQVTMMFWYRQQPGQSLTLIATANQGSEATYESGFVIDKFPISRPNLTFSTLTVSNMSPEDSSIYLCSVHRVAEAFFGQGTRLTVV.